This TCR beta chain was documented in a study of long-term antiretroviral therapy in people with HIV. Study-level results: No data were available on ART adherence, viral resistance or therapy changes.

In its sample, this clone was seen once. The antigen is undetermined. The CDR3 has 13 residues. The V end was cut by 8 bases, the J end by 3 bases, with 13 bases between. From germline, CDR1 is SNHLY and CDR2 FYNNEI. immunoSEQ v3.0 was run at survey level. Measured with immunoSEQ multiplex PCR; TCRdb has only the in-frame clones, and not every one. This sample has about 19,000 clones, with roughly 84% found just once. This material consisted of unsorted PBMCs, taken 0.9 years after starting antiretroviral therapy. This clonotype originated in a man aged 18 to 29 with HIV. The chain has TRBV2 and TRBJ1-1, with D hard to call. CDR3 nucleotides: TGTGCCAGCCGGAAAGGGAGGGACACTGAAGCTTTCTTT. It codes for CASRKGRDTEAFF.